This T cell receptor (beta chain) is from a study of Graves' ophthalmopathy and Graves' hyperthyroidism. This CDR3 has 15 amino acids. The V and J ends lost 0 bases and 3 bases, in that order; junction bases with no gene match: 3. Per the germline V gene, CDR1 is DFQATT and CDR2 is SNEGSKA (reference sequence). Using RNA transcripts, the TCR beta CDR3 regions were amplified. Scientists carried out first-round RT-PCR using HTBI primers and then a second-round multiplex PCR. TCRdb used MiXCR to reprocess the multiplex PCR reads, holding one entry per CDR3 protein. The table shows around 1.1 million distinct CDR3 sequences, with less than 45% occurring only once.

The source is an adult man with Graves' hyperthyroidism. The sequenced sample was peripheral blood or thyroid tissue (not recorded which). This chain links TRBV20-1 with TRBJ1-1, with TRBD1 identical over 11 bases. This chain's CDR3 is CSARDRDRGDTEAFF. CDR3 nucleotides: TGCAGTGCTAGAGATCGGGACAGGGGGGACACTGAAGCTTTCTTT.